Sequencing of this T cell receptor (beta chain) was carried out in a study of response to subunit inactivated influenza vaccine. Study-wide findings and caveats: The authors suggested that every seasonal influenza vaccination recruits few new T cells.

Using its own MiXCR run on the RT-PCR reads, TCRdb lists one record per CDR3 protein. The table includes 550,000 to 600,000 distinct CDR3 sequences, over 9.5% detected once. From germline, CDR1 is MDHEN and CDR2 SYDVKM. This CDR3 has 17 amino acids. V gave up 2 bases and J gave up 7 bases; unmatched junction bases: 12. This clonotype has a count of ten or more. The antigen is undetermined. The chain carries TRBV28 and TRBJ2-2; 8 nucleotides agree with TRBD1. The TCR was taken from a man aged 50-59 years who received an inactivated influenza vaccine. The starting material was PBMCs from blood, obtained on the day of vaccination. CDR3 amino acids: CASSLSWTGWIHGELFF. In DNA, the CDR3 is TGTGCCAGCAGTTTAAGTTGGACAGGGTGGATACACGGGGAGCTGTTTTTT.